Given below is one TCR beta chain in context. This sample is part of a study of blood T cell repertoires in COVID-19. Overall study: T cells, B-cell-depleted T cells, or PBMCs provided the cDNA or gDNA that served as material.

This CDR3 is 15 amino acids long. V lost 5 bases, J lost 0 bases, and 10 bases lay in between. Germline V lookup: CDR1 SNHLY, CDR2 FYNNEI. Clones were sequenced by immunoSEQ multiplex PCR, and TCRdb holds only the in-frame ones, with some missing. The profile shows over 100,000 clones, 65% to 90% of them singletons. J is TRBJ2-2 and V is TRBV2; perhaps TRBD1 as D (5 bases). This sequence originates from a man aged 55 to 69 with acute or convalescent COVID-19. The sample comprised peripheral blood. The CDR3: CASSLDRANTGELFF. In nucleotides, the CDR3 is TGTGCCAGCAGTCTAGACAGAGCGAACACCGGGGAGCTGTTTTTT.